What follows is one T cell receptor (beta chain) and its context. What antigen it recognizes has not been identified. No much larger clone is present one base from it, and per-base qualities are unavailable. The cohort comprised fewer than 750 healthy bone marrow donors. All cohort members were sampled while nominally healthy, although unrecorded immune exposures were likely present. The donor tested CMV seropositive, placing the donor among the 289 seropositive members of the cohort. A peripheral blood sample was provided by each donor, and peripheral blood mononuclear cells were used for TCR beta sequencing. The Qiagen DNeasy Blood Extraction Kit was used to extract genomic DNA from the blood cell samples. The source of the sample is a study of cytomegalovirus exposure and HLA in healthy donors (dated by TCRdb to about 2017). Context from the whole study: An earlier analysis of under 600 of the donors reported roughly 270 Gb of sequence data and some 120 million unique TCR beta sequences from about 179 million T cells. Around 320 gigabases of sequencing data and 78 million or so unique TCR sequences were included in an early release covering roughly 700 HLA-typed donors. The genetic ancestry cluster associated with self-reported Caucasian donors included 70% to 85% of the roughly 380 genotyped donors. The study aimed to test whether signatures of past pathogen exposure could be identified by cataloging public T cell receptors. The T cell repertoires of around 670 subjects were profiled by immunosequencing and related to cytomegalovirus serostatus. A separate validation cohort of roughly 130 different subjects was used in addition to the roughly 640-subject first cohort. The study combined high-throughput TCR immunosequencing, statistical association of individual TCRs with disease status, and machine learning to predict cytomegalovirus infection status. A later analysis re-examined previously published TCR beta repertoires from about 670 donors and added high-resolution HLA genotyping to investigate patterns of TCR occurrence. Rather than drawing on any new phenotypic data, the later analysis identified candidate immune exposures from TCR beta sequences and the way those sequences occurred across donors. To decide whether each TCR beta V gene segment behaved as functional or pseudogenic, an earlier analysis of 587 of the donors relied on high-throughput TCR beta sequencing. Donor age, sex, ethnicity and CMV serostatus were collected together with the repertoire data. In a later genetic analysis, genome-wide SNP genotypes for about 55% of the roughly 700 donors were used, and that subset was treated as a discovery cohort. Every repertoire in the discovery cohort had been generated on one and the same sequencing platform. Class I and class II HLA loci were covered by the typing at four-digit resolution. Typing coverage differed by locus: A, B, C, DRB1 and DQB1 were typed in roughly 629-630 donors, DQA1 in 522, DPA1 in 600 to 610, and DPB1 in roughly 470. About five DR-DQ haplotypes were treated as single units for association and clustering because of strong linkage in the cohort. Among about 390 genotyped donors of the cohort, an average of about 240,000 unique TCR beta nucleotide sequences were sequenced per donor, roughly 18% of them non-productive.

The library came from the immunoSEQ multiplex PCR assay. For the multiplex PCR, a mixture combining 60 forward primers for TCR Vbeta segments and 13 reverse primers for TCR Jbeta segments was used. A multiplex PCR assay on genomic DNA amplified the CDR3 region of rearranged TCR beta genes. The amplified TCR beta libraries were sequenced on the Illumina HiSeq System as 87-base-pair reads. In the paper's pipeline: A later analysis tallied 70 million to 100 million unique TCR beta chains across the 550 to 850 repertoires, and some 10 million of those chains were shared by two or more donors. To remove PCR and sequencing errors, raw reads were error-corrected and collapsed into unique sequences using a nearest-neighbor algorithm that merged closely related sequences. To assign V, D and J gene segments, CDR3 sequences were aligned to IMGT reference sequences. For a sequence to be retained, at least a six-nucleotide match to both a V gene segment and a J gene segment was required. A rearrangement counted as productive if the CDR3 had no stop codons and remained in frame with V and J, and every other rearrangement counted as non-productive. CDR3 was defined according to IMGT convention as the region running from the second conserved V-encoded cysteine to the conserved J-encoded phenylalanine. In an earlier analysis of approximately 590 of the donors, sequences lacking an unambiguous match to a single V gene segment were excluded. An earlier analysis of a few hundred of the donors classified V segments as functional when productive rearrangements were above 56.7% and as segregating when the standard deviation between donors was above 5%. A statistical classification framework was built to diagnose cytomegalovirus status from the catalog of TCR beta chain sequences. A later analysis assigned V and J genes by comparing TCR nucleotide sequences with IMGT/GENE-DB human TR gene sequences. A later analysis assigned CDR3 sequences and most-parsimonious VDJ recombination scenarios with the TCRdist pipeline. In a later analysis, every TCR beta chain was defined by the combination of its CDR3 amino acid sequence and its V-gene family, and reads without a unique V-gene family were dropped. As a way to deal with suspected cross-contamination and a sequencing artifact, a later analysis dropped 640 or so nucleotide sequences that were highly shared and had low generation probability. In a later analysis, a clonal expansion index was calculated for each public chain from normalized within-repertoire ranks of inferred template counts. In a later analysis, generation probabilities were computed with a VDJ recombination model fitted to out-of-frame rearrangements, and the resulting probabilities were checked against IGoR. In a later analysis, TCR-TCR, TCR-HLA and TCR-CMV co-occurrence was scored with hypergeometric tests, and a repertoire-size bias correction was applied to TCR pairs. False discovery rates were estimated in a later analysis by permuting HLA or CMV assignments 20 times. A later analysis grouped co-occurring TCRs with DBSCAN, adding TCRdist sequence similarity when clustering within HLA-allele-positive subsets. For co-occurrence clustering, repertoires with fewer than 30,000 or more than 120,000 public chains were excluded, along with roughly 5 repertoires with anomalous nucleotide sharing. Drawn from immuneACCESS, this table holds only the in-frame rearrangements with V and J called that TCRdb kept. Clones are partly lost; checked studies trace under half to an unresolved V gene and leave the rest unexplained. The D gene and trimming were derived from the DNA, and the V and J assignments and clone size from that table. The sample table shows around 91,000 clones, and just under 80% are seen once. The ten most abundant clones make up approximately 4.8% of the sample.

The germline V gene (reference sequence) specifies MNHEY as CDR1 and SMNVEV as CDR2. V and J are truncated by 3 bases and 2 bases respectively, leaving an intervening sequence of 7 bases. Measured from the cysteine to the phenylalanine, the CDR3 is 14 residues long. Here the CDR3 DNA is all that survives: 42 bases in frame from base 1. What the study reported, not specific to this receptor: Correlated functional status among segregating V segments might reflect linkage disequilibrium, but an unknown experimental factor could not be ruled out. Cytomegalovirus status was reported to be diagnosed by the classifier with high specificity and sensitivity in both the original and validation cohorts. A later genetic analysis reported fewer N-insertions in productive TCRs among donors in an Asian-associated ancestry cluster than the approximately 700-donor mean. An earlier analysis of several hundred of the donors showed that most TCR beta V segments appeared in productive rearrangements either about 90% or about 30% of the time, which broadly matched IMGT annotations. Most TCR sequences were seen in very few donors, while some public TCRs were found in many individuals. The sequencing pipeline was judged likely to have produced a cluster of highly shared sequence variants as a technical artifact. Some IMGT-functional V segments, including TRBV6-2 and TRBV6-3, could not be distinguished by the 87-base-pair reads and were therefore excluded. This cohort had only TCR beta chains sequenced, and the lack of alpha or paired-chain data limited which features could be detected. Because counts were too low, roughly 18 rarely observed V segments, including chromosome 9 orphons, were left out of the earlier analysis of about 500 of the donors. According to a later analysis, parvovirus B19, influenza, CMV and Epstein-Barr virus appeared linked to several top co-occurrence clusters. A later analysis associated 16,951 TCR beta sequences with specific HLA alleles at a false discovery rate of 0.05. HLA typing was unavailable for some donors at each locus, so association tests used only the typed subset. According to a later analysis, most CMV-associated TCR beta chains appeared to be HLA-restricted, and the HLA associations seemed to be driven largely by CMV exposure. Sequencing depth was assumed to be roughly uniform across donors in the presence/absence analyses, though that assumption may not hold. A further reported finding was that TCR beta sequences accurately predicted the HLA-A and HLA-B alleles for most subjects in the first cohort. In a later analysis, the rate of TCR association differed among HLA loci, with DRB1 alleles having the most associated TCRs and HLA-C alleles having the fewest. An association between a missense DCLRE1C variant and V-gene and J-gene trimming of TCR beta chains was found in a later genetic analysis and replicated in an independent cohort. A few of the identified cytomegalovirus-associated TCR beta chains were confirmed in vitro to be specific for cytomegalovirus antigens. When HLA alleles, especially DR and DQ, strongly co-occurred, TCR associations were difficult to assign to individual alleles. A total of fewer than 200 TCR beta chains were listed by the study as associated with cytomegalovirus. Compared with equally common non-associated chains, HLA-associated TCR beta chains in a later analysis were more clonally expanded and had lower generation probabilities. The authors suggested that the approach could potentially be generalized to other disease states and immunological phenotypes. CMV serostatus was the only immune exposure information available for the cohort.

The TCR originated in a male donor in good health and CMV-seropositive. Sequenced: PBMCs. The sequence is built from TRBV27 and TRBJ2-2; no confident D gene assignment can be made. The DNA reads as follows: TGTGCCAGCAGTTTGTATTATAACACCGGGGAGCTGTTTTTT. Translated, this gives CASSLYYNTGELFF.